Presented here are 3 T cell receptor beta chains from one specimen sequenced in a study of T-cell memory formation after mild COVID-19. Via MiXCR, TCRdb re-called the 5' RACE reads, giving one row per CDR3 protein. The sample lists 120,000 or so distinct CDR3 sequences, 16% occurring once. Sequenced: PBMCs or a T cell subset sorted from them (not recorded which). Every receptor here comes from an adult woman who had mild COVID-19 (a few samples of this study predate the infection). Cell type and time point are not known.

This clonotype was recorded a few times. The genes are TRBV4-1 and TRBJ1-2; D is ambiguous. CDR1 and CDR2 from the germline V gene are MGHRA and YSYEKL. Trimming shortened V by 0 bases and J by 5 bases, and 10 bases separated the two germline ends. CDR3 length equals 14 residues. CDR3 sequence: CASSQDQRVYGYTF. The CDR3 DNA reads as TGCGCCAGCAGCCAAGATCAGAGGGTGTATGGCTACACCTTC.

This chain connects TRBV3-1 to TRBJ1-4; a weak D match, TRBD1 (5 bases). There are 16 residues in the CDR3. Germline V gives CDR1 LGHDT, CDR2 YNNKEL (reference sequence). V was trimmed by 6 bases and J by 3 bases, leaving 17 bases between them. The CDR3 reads CASSWRGSGANEKLFF. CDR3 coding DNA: TGTGCCAGCAGTTGGCGGGGGAGCGGGGCTAATGAAAAACTGTTTTTT.

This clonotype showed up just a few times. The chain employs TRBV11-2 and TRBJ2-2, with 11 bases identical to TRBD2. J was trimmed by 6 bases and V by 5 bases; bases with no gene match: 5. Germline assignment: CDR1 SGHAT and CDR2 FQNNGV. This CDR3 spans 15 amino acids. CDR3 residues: CASSRELAGAGELFF. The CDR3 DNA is TGTGCCAGCAGCAGAGAACTAGCGGGAGCCGGGGAGCTGTTTTTT.